The 7 T cell receptor beta chains below were found in one sample sequenced in a study of spatial heterogeneity in lung cancer. Findings and limits, study-wide: The study found that expanded intratumoral alpha and beta TCR counts tracked tumor mutation counts.

TCRdb re-derived calls from the 5' RACE reads in MiXCR, one entry per CDR3 protein. The data hold 4,500 to 6,500 distinct CDR3 sequences, with 5.5% to 8% observed a single time. Stated time point: sample taken at primary tumor resection. These TCRs' antigens remain unknown. The sample was lung tumor tissue, taken at surgery. All receptors come from a female donor with early-stage non-small cell lung cancer.

This clonotype came up many times. With the library built for alpha chains, this beta chain is off target and its frequency is not meaningful. The gene calls are TRBV28 and TRBJ2-3; D gene ambiguous. Germline V CDR1 and CDR2: MDHEN, SYDVKM. The CDR3 totals 15 residues. V was clipped by 6 bases and J by 2 bases, with 15 bases between them. CDR3 nucleotides: TGTGCCAGCAGGATATGGCGTACAGACACAGATACGCAGTATTTT. As protein: CASRIWRTDTDTQYF.

This clonotype was found many times. A library made for alpha chains picked up this beta chain off target, so its size means little. V usage is TRBV30 and J usage is TRBJ2-1; D might be TRBD1 or TRBD2, each matching 6 bases. The CDR3 sequence is 13 residues long. V shed 5 bases and J shed 2 bases, with 10 bases lying between them. Germline CDR1 is GTSNPN and CDR2 is SVGIG (reference sequence). The CDR3 here is CAWEGGPYNEQFF. As DNA, the CDR3 is TGTGCCTGGGAGGGGGGCCCCTACAATGAGCAGTTCTTC. Looking up the rest from reference TRBV30 and TRBJ2-1 gives the full variable domain: SQTIHQWPATLVQPVGSPLSLECTVEGTSNPNLYWYRQAAGRGLQLLFYSVGIGQISSEVPQNLSASRPQDRQFILSSKKLLLSDSGFYLCAWEGGPYNEQFFGPGTRLTVL.

This clonotype occurred many times. Within a library made for alpha chains, this beta chain is off target, and its count is uninformative. V gene TRBV5-1 combines with J gene TRBJ2-5; D ambiguous. CDR1 and CDR2 (germline): SGHRS, YFSETQ. V was cut by 2 bases and J by 5 bases, with 7 bases left in between. This CDR3 has 12 residues. The DNA for the CDR3 is TGCGCCAGCAGCTTTGGGCAGGAGACCCAGTACTTC. It is translated as CASSFGQETQYF.

This clonotype was observed at least ten times. A library made for alpha chains picked up this beta chain off target, so its size means little. The rearrangement uses TRBV4-1 and TRBJ1-1; unclear D gene. The CDR3 is 17 amino acids. V gave up 2 bases and J gave up 4 bases, with 20 bases separating them. Per germline, CDR1 MGHRA and CDR2 YSYEKL. The CDR3 loop reads CASSQSPAKRSATEAFF. The CDR3 region has the DNA TGCGCCAGCAGCCAATCCCCGGCCAAAAGAAGTGCCACTGAAGCTTTCTTT.

This clonotype came up many times. A library made for alpha chains picked up this beta chain off target, so its size means little. V usage is TRBV5-6 and J usage is TRBJ2-1; unclear D gene. Trimming removed 6 bases at V and 6 bases at J, with 7 bases between. This CDR3 is built from 11 residues. From germline, CDR1 is SGHDT and CDR2 YYEEEE. The CDR3 DNA reads TGTGCCAGCAAGTTGGTCAATGAGCAGTTCTTC. This encodes CASKLVNEQFF.

By share, this clonotype ranks as hyperexpanded. This beta chain was picked up by a library intended for alpha chains and is off target, so its count carries little meaning. The chain joins TRBV12-3 or TRBV12-4 to TRBJ2-3; D is undetermined. Between the trimmed V and J ends, which lost 6 bases and 0 bases, there was a span of 7 bases. CDR3 length equals 13 residues. The CDR3 reads CASRTDSTDTQYF. DNA for the CDR3: TGTGCCAGCAGGACTGATAGCACAGATACGCAGTATTTT.

Many counts were recorded for this clonotype. This beta chain is a stray sequence in a library constructed for alpha chains; its clone size is not meaningful. This chain uses TRBV28 with TRBJ2-2; D might be TRBD2 (5 bases). The germline V gene encodes CDR1 MDHEN and CDR2 SYDVKM. The CDR3 runs 16 residues. The ends were cut back, 3 bases at V and 4 bases at J, with 15 bases in the middle. The CDR3 DNA is TGTGCCAGCAGTTTCCCCGAGGGCCTTGTCACCGGGGAGCTGTTTTTT. Translation: CASSFPEGLVTGELFF. Full variable domain (rest looked up from reference TRBV28 and TRBJ2-2): DVKVTQSSRYLVKRTGEKVFLECVQDMDHENMFWYRQDPGLGLRLIYFSYDVKMKEKGDIPEGYSVSREKKERFSLILESASTNQTSMYLCASSFPEGLVTGELFFGEGSRLTVL.